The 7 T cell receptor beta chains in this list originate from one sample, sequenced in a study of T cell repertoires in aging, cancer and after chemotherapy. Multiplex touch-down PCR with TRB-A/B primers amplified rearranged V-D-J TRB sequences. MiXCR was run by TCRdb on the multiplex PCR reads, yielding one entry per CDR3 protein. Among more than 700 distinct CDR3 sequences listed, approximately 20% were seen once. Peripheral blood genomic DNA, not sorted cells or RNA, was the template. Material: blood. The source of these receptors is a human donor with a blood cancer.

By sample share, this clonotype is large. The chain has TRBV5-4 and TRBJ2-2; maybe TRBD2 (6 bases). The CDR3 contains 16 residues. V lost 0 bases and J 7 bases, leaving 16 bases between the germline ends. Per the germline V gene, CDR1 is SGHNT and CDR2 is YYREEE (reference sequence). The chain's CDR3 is CASSLGRGGLNGELFF. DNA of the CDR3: TGTGCCAGCAGCTTGGGACGAGGAGGGCTAAACGGGGAGCTGTTTTTT.

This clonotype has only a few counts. CDR3 sequence reads: CASCGLSYEQYF. The CDR3 DNA follows: TGTGCCAGTTGCGGCCTCTCCTACGAGCAGTACTTC. V gene TRBV12-3 or TRBV12-4 combines with J gene TRBJ2-7; D gene ambiguous. The CDR3 has 12 residues. Trimming took 9 bases from V and 0 from J, leaving 9 bases between them.

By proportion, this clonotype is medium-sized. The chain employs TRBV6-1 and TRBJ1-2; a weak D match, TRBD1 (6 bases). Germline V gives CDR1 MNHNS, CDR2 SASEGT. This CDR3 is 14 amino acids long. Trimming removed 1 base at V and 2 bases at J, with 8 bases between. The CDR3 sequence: CASSEGTENYGYTF. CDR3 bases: TGTGCCAGCAGTGAAGGGACAGAAAACTATGGCTACACCTTC.

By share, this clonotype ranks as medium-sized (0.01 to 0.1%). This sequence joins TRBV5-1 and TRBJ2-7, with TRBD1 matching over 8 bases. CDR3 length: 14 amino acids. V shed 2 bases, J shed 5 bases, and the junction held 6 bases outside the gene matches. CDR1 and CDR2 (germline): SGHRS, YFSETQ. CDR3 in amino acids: CASSLQGESNEQYF. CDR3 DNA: TGCGCCAGCAGCTTACAGGGGGAGTCCAACGAGCAGTACTTC.

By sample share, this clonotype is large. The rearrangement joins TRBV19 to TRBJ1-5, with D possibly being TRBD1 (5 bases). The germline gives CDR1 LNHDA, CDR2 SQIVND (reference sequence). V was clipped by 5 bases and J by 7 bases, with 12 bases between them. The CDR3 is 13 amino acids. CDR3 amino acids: CASSPGGAQPQHF. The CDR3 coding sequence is TGTGCCAGTAGTCCCGGGGGAGCACAGCCCCAGCATTTT.

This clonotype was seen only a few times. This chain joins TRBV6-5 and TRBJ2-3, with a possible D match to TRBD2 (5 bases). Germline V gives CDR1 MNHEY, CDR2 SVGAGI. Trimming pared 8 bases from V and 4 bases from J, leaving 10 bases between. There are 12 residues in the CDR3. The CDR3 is CASGLRSDTQYF. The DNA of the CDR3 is TGTGCCAGCGGACTTCGCTCAGATACGCAGTATTTT.

CDR3 DNA: TGTGCCAGCAGCTCCCCCATCGGACAGGGGACAGGATCACCCCTCCACTTT. As protein: CASSSPIGQGTGSPLHF. The V gene is TRBV28, the J gene TRBJ1-6; 9 nucleotides agree with TRBD1. J was trimmed by 10 bases and V by 6 bases; bases with no gene match: 16. The CDR3 length is 17 residues. The germline V gene has CDR1 MDHEN and CDR2 SYDVKM.